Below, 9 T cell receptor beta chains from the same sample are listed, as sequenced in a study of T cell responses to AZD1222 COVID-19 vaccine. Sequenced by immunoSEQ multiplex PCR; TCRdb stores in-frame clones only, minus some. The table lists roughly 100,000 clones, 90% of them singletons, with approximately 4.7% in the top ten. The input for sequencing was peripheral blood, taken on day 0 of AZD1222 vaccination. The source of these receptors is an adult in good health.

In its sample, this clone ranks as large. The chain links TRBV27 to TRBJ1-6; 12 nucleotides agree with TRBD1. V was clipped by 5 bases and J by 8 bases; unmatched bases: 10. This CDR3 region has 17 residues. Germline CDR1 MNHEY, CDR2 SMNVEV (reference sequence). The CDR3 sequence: CASSPTGTGGSYSPLHF. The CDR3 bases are TGTGCCAGCAGTCCAACCGGGACAGGGGGCTCTTATTCACCCCTCCACTTT.

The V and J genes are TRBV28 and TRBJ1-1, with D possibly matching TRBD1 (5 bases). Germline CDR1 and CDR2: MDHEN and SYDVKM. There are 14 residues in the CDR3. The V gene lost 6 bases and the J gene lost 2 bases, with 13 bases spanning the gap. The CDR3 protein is CASRLTGGNTEAFF. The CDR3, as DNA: TGTGCCAGCAGACTTACCGGGGGAAACACTGAAGCTTTCTTT.

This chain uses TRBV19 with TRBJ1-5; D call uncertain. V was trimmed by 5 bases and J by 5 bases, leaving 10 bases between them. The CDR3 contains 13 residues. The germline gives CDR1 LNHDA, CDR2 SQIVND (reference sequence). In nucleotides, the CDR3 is TGTGCCAGTAGTCTGAAGCGCGATCAGCCCCAGCATTTT. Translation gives CASSLKRDQPQHF.

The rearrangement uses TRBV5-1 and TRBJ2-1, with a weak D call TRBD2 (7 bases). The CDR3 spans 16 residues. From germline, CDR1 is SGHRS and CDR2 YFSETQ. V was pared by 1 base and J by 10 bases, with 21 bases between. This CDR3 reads CASSLSTGGMINEQFF. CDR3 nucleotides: TGCGCCAGCAGCTTGTCAACGGGGGGCATGATCAACGAGCAGTTCTTC.

CDR3: CASSLGSDTEAFF. For the CDR3, the DNA is TGTGCCAGCTCACTAGGGTCTGACACTGAAGCTTTCTTT. The V gene is TRBV18, the J gene TRBJ1-1; D unclear. Germline V lookup: CDR1 KGHSH, CDR2 LQKENI. There are 13 residues in the CDR3. The V end was cut by 4 bases, the J end by 3 bases, with 9 bases between.

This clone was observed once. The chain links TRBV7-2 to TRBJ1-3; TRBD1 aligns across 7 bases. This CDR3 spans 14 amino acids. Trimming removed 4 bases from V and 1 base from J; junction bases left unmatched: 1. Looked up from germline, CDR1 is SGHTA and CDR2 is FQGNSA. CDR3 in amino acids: CASSSQGSGNTIYF. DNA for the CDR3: TGTGCCAGCAGCTCACAGGGGTCTGGAAACACCATATATTTT.

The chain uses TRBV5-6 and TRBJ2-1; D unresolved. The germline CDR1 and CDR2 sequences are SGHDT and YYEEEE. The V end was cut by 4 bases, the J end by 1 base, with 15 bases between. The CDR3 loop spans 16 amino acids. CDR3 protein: CASSEFPPSSYNEQFF. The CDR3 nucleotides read TGTGCCAGCAGCGAGTTCCCCCCGTCATCCTACAATGAGCAGTTCTTC.

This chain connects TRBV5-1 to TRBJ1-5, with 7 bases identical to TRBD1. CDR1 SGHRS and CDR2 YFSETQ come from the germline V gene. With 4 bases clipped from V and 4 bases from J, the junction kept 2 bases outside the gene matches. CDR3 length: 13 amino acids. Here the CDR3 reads CASSPGQNQPQHF. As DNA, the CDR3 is TGCGCCAGCAGCCCGGGACAGAATCAGCCCCAGCATTTT.

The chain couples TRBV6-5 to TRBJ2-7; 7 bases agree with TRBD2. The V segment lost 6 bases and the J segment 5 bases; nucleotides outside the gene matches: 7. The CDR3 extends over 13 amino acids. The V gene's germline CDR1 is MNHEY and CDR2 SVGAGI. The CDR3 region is CASRPAGVNEQYF. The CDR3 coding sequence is TGTGCCAGCAGGCCCGCGGGAGTCAACGAGCAGTACTTC.